The 27 T cell receptor beta chains in this list originate from one sample, sequenced in a study of cytomegalovirus exposure and HLA in healthy donors. 60 Vbeta and 13 Jbeta primers were used in PCR. The method was immunoSEQ multiplex PCR; TCRdb's version includes in-frame clones alone and lacks a portion of them. The sample consists of 90,000 to 120,000 clones, around three quarters of them appearing once. Sequencing was carried out using PBMCs. These receptors were taken from a woman aged 40-49 years in good health and CMV-seronegative.

The gene calls are TRBV28 and TRBJ2-4; D is undetermined. Germline assignment: CDR1 MDHEN and CDR2 SYDVKM. V was cut by 6 bases and J by 0 bases, with 12 bases left in between. CDR3 length: 15 amino acids. The CDR3 bases are TGTGCCAGCAGCCCTAGACTGTTAGCCAAAAACATTCAGTACTTC. Amino acids: CASSPRLLAKNIQYF.

This chain uses TRBV4-2 with TRBJ1-1; possible D gene TRBD1, 6 bases. CDR1 is LGHNA, CDR2 YNFKEQ, per germline. V shed 4 bases and J shed 5 bases, with 8 bases lying between them. This CDR3 has 12 amino acids. The CDR3 bases are TGTGCCAGCAGCCGAGGGGGTACTGAAGCTTTCTTT. Translated: CASSRGGTEAFF.

This clone showed up just once. The chain carries TRBV10-1 and TRBJ2-3, with D tentatively TRBD2 (5 bases). Trimming took 3 bases from V and 8 from J, leaving 18 bases between them. Germline V gene sequence: CDR1 WNHNN, CDR2 SYGVQD (reference sequence). The CDR3 is 15 amino acids. CDR3 sequence (DNA): TGCGCCAGCAGTGATGGCGGGCCGGTCGCGCGTACGCAGTATTTT. Protein product: CASSDGGPVARTQYF.

This clone was found once. In DNA form, the CDR3 reads TGTGCCCTCAAAGGGCGGGGCATGAACACTGAAGCTTTCTTT. Amino acids: CALKGRGMNTEAFF. The chain is built from TRBV6-1 and TRBJ1-1, with a tentative D call TRBD1 (5 bases). V lost 11 bases, J lost 0 bases, and 16 bases lay in between. Per germline, CDR1 MNHNS and CDR2 SASEGT. The CDR3 totals 14 residues.

The count of this clone is one. The CDR3 nucleotides are TGCAGCGTTGGACGGACACCGATGAACACTGAAGCTTTCTTT. It codes for CSVGRTPMNTEAFF. The chain employs TRBV29-1 and TRBJ1-1, with a weak D call TRBD1 (5 bases). Trimming pared 4 bases from V and 0 bases from J, leaving 12 bases between. The V gene's germline CDR1 is SQVTM and CDR2 ANQGSEA. This CDR3 is built from 14 residues.

There are a few counts of this clone. The chain is built from TRBV9 and TRBJ1-2, with D tentatively TRBD1 (5 bases). The germline V and J ends were trimmed by 0 bases and 2 bases, with 11 bases remaining between them. Per the germline V gene, CDR1 is SGDLS and CDR2 is YYNGEE. This CDR3 spans 15 amino acids. CDR3 loop: CASSVGVGQNYGYTF. DNA of the CDR3: TGTGCCAGCAGCGTAGGGGTGGGGCAGAACTATGGCTACACCTTC.

This chain links TRBV6-5 with TRBJ2-7; 7 positions agree with TRBD1. Germline V gene sequence: CDR1 MNHEY, CDR2 SVGAGI. With 5 bases clipped from V and 2 bases from J, the junction kept 6 bases outside the gene matches. The CDR3 runs to 14 residues. CDR3 loop: CASSHQQGPYEQYF. Written as DNA, the CDR3 is TGTGCCAGCAGTCACCAACAGGGGCCCTACGAGCAGTACTTC.

The gene calls are TRBV6-1 and TRBJ1-2; D is ambiguous. Per germline, CDR1 MNHNS and CDR2 SASEGT. V lost 1 base to trimming and J lost 3 bases, with 12 bases between them. The CDR3 sequence is 15 residues long. The CDR3 sequence: CASSEGPGPDYGYTF. CDR3 DNA: TGTGCCAGCAGTGAAGGGCCAGGTCCGGACTATGGCTACACCTTC.

V gene TRBV28 combines with J gene TRBJ2-7, with 8 nucleotides matching TRBD1. V shed 2 bases, J shed 4 bases, and the junction held 13 bases outside the gene matches. The CDR3 is 17 residues long. Germline values: CDR1 MDHEN, CDR2 SYDVKM. DNA of the CDR3: TGTGCCAGCAGTTTAGCTGCGGAGGACAGGGATTCGTACGAGCAGTACTTC. Translated: CASSLAAEDRDSYEQYF.

This chain uses TRBV7-9 with TRBJ1-2; TRBD1 agrees at 9 bases. Unmatched junction bases numbered 3, after V lost 1 base and J lost 6 bases. The CDR3 runs 14 residues. The germline V gene encodes CDR1 SEHNR and CDR2 FQNEAQ (reference sequence). CDR3 loop: CASSLGDRANGYTF. The DNA of the CDR3 is TGTGCCAGCAGCTTAGGGGACAGGGCGAATGGCTACACCTTC.

The chain combines TRBV5-6 with TRBJ2-5; tentative D call: TRBD2 (5 bases). Germline values: CDR1 SGHDT, CDR2 YYEEEE. The CDR3 is made up of 11 amino acids. V lost 6 bases and J lost 5, with 8 bases in between. CDR3 sequence reads: CASTGKETQYF. The CDR3 nucleotides read TGTGCCAGCACCGGGAAGGAGACCCAGTACTTC.

This sequence joins TRBV28 and TRBJ1-6, with TRBD1 identical over 9 bases. This CDR3 is 15 amino acids long. V lost 5 bases and J lost 9; bases outside the gene matches: 8. Per the germline V gene, CDR1 is MDHEN and CDR2 is SYDVKM. CDR3 in amino acids: CASSPAGTGSSPLHF. The CDR3, as DNA: TGTGCCAGCAGTCCCGCCGGGACAGGGAGTTCACCCCTCCACTTT.

The chain links TRBV5-1 to TRBJ2-5, with TRBD1 matching 7 bases. V was pared by 0 bases and J by 5 bases, with 13 bases of the junction left unmatched. CDR3 length: 17 residues. Germline values: CDR1 SGHRS, CDR2 YFSETQ. The CDR3 is CASSLASEGGRGETQYF. Written as DNA, the CDR3 is TGCGCCAGCAGCTTGGCCTCAGAAGGGGGCCGAGGGGAGACCCAGTACTTC.

This chain uses TRBV18 with TRBJ2-7; TRBD1 aligns across 9 bases. The CDR3 sequence is 14 residues long. After removal of 3 bases from V and 6 bases from J, the junction contained 6 bases not matched to a gene. CDR1 is KGHSH, CDR2 LQKENI, per germline. CDR3 residues: CASSPGNRGREQYF. In DNA, the CDR3 is TGTGCCAGCTCACCTGGAAACAGGGGGCGCGAGCAGTACTTC. Together with reference TRBV18 and TRBJ2-7, the CDR3 gives the full variable domain: NAGVMQNPRHLVRRRGQEARLRCSPMKGHSHVYWYRQLPEEGLKFMVYLQKENIIDESGMPKERFSAEFPKEGPSILRIQQVVRGDSAAYFCASSPGNRGREQYFGPGTRLTVT.

On this clone itself: Compared with germline, one end of the junction differs, possibly owing to a read error. The chain uses TRBV6-1 and TRBJ1-5; the match to TRBD1 covers 9 bases. From germline, CDR1 is MNHNS and CDR2 SASEGT. CDR3 size: 11 residues. The CDR3 protein is CASSRRDRVDF. DNA of the CDR3: TGTGCCAGCAGTCGCCGGGACAGGGTGGATTTT.

This chain links TRBV4-3 with TRBJ2-3; the D is unclear. Germline lookup yields CDR1 LGHNA and CDR2 YSLEER. The CDR3 runs 13 residues. With 5 bases removed from V and 2 bases from J, the gap between germline ends came to 8 bases. The CDR3 region has the DNA TGCGCCAGCAGCGTACAGCTCACAGATACGCAGTATTTT. Translation gives CASSVQLTDTQYF.

The gene calls are TRBV28 and TRBJ1-5; the match to TRBD1 covers 10 bases. Germline V gene lookup returns CDR1 MDHEN and CDR2 SYDVKM. V shed 5 bases, J shed 8 bases, and the junction held 6 bases outside the gene matches. The CDR3 loop spans 14 amino acids. CDR3 bases: TGTGCCAGCAGTCTTGACAGGGGGCAGGAGCCCCAGCATTTT. Its protein product is CASSLDRGQEPQHF.

V gene TRBV4-1 combines with J gene TRBJ2-3; a weak D match, TRBD2 (6 bases). Trimming stripped 1 base from V and 2 bases from J, with 13 bases between. This CDR3 contains 16 residues. Germline assignment: CDR1 MGHRA and CDR2 YSYEKL. The CDR3 region has the DNA TGCGCCAGCAGCCAAGTAGGCGGGACCGACACAGATACGCAGTATTTT. Residues: CASSQVGGTDTDTQYF.

This clone appeared a few times. The chain joins TRBV28 to TRBJ2-7, with 8 positions matching TRBD1. With 7 bases clipped from V and 4 bases from J, the junction kept 12 bases outside the gene matches. Germline V lookup: CDR1 MDHEN, CDR2 SYDVKM. The CDR3 has 15 residues. CDR3 amino acids: CASTPFGTGQYEQYF. The CDR3 nucleotides read TGTGCCAGCACTCCTTTCGGGACAGGCCAGTACGAGCAGTACTTC.

The genes are TRBV9 and TRBJ2-3; D gene uncertain. The germline CDR1 and CDR2 sequences are SGDLS and YYNGEE. Deletions cut 0 bases from V and 1 base from J, with 9 bases between. There are 15 residues in the CDR3. The CDR3 region is CASSVDTGGTDTQYF. The CDR3 DNA is TGTGCCAGCAGCGTAGACACCGGAGGCACAGATACGCAGTATTTT.

The gene calls are TRBV29-1 and TRBJ1-2, with 7 bases identical to TRBD1. With 4 bases clipped from V and 8 bases from J, the junction kept 10 bases outside the gene matches. Germline V lookup: CDR1 SQVTM, CDR2 ANQGSEA. The length of the CDR3 is 13 residues. CDR3 DNA sequence: TGCAGCGTTGCCTCAGGGGGGATGATCGGCTACACCTTC. Translating gives CSVASGGMIGYTF.

The chain uses TRBV6-1 and TRBJ1-2; tentative D call: TRBD1 (6 bases). The CDR3 contains 14 residues. The V end lost 6 bases, the J end lost 4 bases, and 15 bases lay between the germline ends. Looked up from germline, CDR1 is MNHNS and CDR2 is SASEGT. The chain's CDR3 is CASSPAGGFYGYTF. CDR3 in DNA: TGTGCCAGCAGCCCCGCTGGGGGCTTCTATGGCTACACCTTC.

The rearrangement links TRBV18 to TRBJ1-1; possible D gene TRBD1, 5 bases. The germline V and J ends were trimmed by 3 bases and 1 base, with 9 bases remaining between them. This CDR3 region has 14 residues. The germline V gene has CDR1 KGHSH and CDR2 LQKENI. CDR3: CASSPWGPNTEAFF. The CDR3 nucleotides are TGTGCCAGCTCACCGTGGGGCCCGAACACTGAAGCTTTCTTT.

The V gene is TRBV9, the J gene TRBJ1-1; the D gene is possibly TRBD1 (6 bases). The CDR3 loop spans 18 amino acids. Germline values: CDR1 SGDLS, CDR2 YYNGEE. The V end lost 2 bases, the J end lost 4 bases, and 24 bases lay between the germline ends. The CDR3 loop is CASSVGATGGRVSTEAFF. CDR3 nucleotides: TGTGCCAGCAGCGTGGGGGCAACCGGAGGAAGGGTCTCCACTGAAGCTTTCTTT. The variable domain in full, with the rest retrieved from reference TRBV9 and TRBJ1-1, is DSGVTQTPKHLITATGQRVTLRCSPRSGDLSVYWYQQSLDQGLQFLIQYYNGEERAKGNILERFSAQQFPDLHSELNLSSLELGDSALYFCASSVGATGGRVSTEAFFGQGTRLTVV.

The V call is TRBV7-2, the J call TRBJ2-7, with 9 positions matching TRBD2. Losses at the gene ends were 7 bases for V and 5 bases for J; bases not matched to a gene: 12. The CDR3 sequence is 15 residues long. CDR1 and CDR2 from the germline V gene are SGHTA and FQGNSA. CDR3 bases: TGTGCCAGCACCCCCTTGAGGGCGGGAGGGGACGAGCAGTACTTC. This sequence encodes CASTPLRAGGDEQYF.

This clone was seen a handful of times. J is TRBJ2-5 and V is TRBV9; 9 bases line up with TRBD2. Trimming removed 3 bases from V and 1 base from J; junction bases left unmatched: 4. CDR1 is SGDLS, CDR2 YYNGEE, per germline. This CDR3 comprises 15 residues. The CDR3: CASSAAGGFQETQYF. DNA of the CDR3: TGTGCCAGCAGCGCAGCGGGGGGTTTCCAAGAGACCCAGTACTTC.

The CDR3 region is CASSQSSGLAGNNEQFF. In DNA form, the CDR3 reads TGTGCCAGCTCACAATCCTCCGGACTAGCGGGGAACAATGAGCAGTTCTTC. This chain links TRBV18 with TRBJ2-1; 12 bases agree with TRBD2. Unmatched junction bases numbered 9, after V lost 4 bases and J lost 5 bases. The CDR3 spans 17 residues. Germline CDR1 is KGHSH and CDR2 is LQKENI.